The 23 T cell receptor beta chains given below trace back to one sample, sequenced in a study of glioma-infiltrating T cells after dendritic cell vaccination (dated by TCRdb to 2016 to 2017). The time point label, as the study defines it: after dendritic cell vaccination, including at tumor progression/relapse. Library preparation was by the immunoSEQ multiplex PCR assay. TCRdb carries this immuneACCESS record with in-frame sequences only. Its versions omit some clonotypes, under half of them owing to an unresolved V gene in the studies checked, with the rest unexplained. The sample records around 78,000 clones, more than 75% of which are singletons. Around 2.3% of the sample comes from the top ten. The material sequenced was blood, taken after dendritic cell vaccination. These receptors were taken from a human donor with glioblastoma.

The chain employs TRBV10-3 and TRBJ2-1, with D maybe TRBD1 (5 bases). The V gene lost 6 bases and the J gene lost 7 bases, with 13 bases spanning the gap. This CDR3 contains 13 residues. Germline V lookup: CDR1 ENHRY, CDR2 SYGVKD. The CDR3 sequence: CAIRGPQGNEQFF. In nucleotides, the CDR3 is TGTGCCATCAGAGGCCCTCAGGGTAATGAGCAGTTCTTC.

This clone was picked up one time. The chain joins TRBV5-5 to TRBJ1-3, with D possibly TRBD1 on 5 matching bases. Trimming pared 4 bases from V and 4 bases from J, leaving 12 bases between. The CDR3 totals 14 residues. Per the germline V gene, CDR1 is SGHKS and CDR2 is YYEKEE (reference sequence). This chain's CDR3 is CASSAAAGGNTIYF. CDR3 nucleotides: TGTGCCAGCAGCGCCGCGGCAGGGGGAAACACCATATATTTT. Full variable domain (outside the CDR3, taken from reference TRBV5-5 and TRBJ1-3): DAGVTQSPTHLIKTRGQQVTLRCSPISGHKSVSWYQQVLGQGPQFIFQYYEKEERGRGNFPDRFSARQFPNYSSELNVNALLLGDSALYLCASSAAAGGNTIYFGEGSWLTVV.

The chain recombines TRBV6-5 with TRBJ2-1; TRBD1 aligns across 10 bases. Trimming removed 1 base from V and 7 bases from J; junction bases left unmatched: 4. CDR3 length equals 15 residues. CDR1 and CDR2 from the germline V gene are MNHEY and SVGAGI. CDR3 in amino acids: CASSYYGTGENEQFF. As DNA, the CDR3 is TGTGCCAGCAGTTACTATGGGACAGGGGAAAATGAGCAGTTCTTC.

The gene calls are TRBV30 and TRBJ1-2, with 8 bases identical to TRBD1. J gave up 3 bases and V 7 bases, and 4 bases lay outside the gene matches. This CDR3 contains 12 residues. Germline values: CDR1 GTSNPN, CDR2 SVGIG (reference sequence). The CDR3 DNA is TGTGCCTCGGACAGGGATTACTATGGCTACACCTTC. This encodes CASDRDYYGYTF.

This chain links TRBV10-1 with TRBJ1-2; 10 bases are shared with TRBD1. V shed 10 bases, J shed 7 bases, and the junction held 12 bases outside the gene matches. This CDR3 spans 14 amino acids. The germline V gene encodes CDR1 WNHNN and CDR2 SYGVQD (reference sequence). CDR3 coding DNA: TGCGCCACCTCTCCGGACAGGGGGAAGGTTGGCTACACCTTC. This sequence encodes CATSPDRGKVGYTF.

This chain links TRBV12-5 with TRBJ1-5; no definite D call. This CDR3 contains 13 residues. With 5 bases removed from V and 6 bases from J, the gap between germline ends came to 11 bases. Germline assignment: CDR1 LGHNT and CDR2 FRNRAP. CDR3 residues: CASGHPGGQPQHF. In DNA, the CDR3 is TGTGCTAGTGGTCACCCGGGAGGTCAGCCCCAGCATTTT.

The chain uses TRBV5-1 and TRBJ1-4; no clear D. This CDR3 contains 15 residues. Per germline, CDR1 SGHRS and CDR2 YFSETQ. Trimming took 4 bases from V and 7 from J, leaving 17 bases between them. CDR3 nucleotide sequence: TGCGCCAGCAGCGGAGAGGGAGGTCTTGGTGAAAAACTGTTTTTT. It is translated as CASSGEGGLGEKLFF.

This chain joins TRBV5-4 and TRBJ2-1, with TRBD2 identical over 9 bases. The germline CDR1 and CDR2 sequences are SGHNT and YYREEE (reference sequence). V dropped 2 bases and J dropped 3; count of bases not matched to a gene: 6. The CDR3 loop spans 16 amino acids. CDR3 nucleotides: TGTGCCAGCAGCTTAGGAGCGGGAGGCATCTACAATGAGCAGTTCTTC. This gives the protein CASSLGAGGIYNEQFF. Supplemented by reference TRBV5-4 and TRBJ2-1, the full variable domain reads ETGVTQSPTHLIKTRGQQVTLRCSSQSGHNTVSWYQQALGQGPQFIFQYYREEENGRGNFPPRFSGLQFPNYSSELNVNALELDDSALYLCASSLGAGGIYNEQFFGPGTRLTVL.

This clone was counted once. This chain uses TRBV28 with TRBJ2-2; D possibly corresponds to TRBD2 (6 bases). CDR1 and CDR2 (germline): MDHEN, SYDVKM. The CDR3 has 14 residues. V dropped 5 bases and J dropped 16 bases, with 23 bases sitting between them. CDR3 protein: CASSLVSGGDSPFF. DNA of the CDR3: TGTGCCAGCAGTCTCGTTAGCGGAGGGGATAGTCCGTTTTTT.

This clone was detected only a few times. CDR3 sequence: CASSFQGQRSGNTIYF. The CDR3 bases are TGCGCCAGCAGCTTTCAGGGTCAACGCTCTGGAAACACCATATATTTT. The V call is TRBV5-1, the J call TRBJ1-3; possibly TRBD1 for D (5 bases). CDR1 SGHRS and CDR2 YFSETQ come from the germline V gene. The CDR3 is 16 amino acids. V was clipped by 2 bases and J by 0 bases, with 12 bases between them. Based on the CDR3 plus reference TRBV5-1 and TRBJ1-3, the full variable domain is KAGVTQTPRYLIKTRGQQVTLSCSPISGHRSVSWYQQTPGQGLQFLFEYFSETQRNKGNFPGRFSGRQFSNSRSEMNVSTLELGDSALYLCASSFQGQRSGNTIYFGEGSWLTVV.

The chain has TRBV11-3 and TRBJ2-3; 10 nucleotides agree with TRBD1. The CDR3 is made up of 17 amino acids. V was clipped by 5 bases and J by 0 bases; unmatched bases: 8. CDR1 and CDR2 from the germline V gene are SGHNT and YENEEA. Here the CDR3 DNA reads TGTGCCAGCAGCCCGTGGACAGGGGGAGTGAGCACAGATACGCAGTATTTT. Translating it yields CASSPWTGGVSTDTQYF. Full variable domain (missing parts from reference TRBV11-3 and TRBJ2-3): EAGVVQSPRYKIIEKKQPVAFWCNPISGHNTLYWYLQNLGQGPELLIRYENEEAVDDSQLPKDRFSAERLKGVDSTLKIQPAELGDSAVYLCASSPWTGGVSTDTQYFGPGTRLTVL.

This chain joins TRBV9 and TRBJ1-2, with D perhaps TRBD1 (6 bases). Trimming left V 6 bases short and J 7 bases short, with 28 bases between. The CDR3 is 17 amino acids. From germline, CDR1 is SGDLS and CDR2 YYNGEE. The CDR3 reads CASMEAARDIRGGGYTF. CDR3 nucleotides: TGTGCCAGCATGGAGGCCGCACGGGACATTCGGGGTGGTGGCTACACCTTC.

The rearrangement uses TRBV7-7 and TRBJ1-1; possible D gene TRBD1, 5 bases. Germline loops: CDR1 SSHAT, CDR2 FNYEAQ (reference sequence). V was trimmed by 5 bases and J by 2 bases, leaving 9 bases between them. The CDR3 consists of 13 residues. CDR3: CASSIDSNTEAFF. CDR3 bases: TGTGCCAGCAGCATAGACAGTAACACTGAAGCTTTCTTT.

This chain connects TRBV7-2 to TRBJ1-2, with D unclear. The CDR3 contains 11 residues. Looked up from germline, CDR1 is SGHTA and CDR2 is FQGNSA. V was trimmed by 5 bases and J by 7 bases, leaving 8 bases between them. DNA for the CDR3: TGTGCCAGCAGCCTTTCGCGTGGCTACACCTTC. Its protein is CASSLSRGYTF.

This clone occurred a few times. J is TRBJ2-7 and V is TRBV2; TRBD1 might be the D (5 bases). CDR1 and CDR2 from the germline V gene are SNHLY and FYNNEI. The CDR3 has 14 residues. Between the trimmed V and J ends, which lost 3 bases and 4 bases, there was a span of 13 bases. Here the CDR3 reads CASSEQGRFYEQYF. The CDR3 coding sequence is TGTGCCAGCAGTGAGCAGGGTAGATTTTACGAGCAGTACTTC.

There are a few counts of this clone. The rearrangement uses TRBV2 and TRBJ2-1; D is perhaps TRBD2 (5 bases). The CDR3 is made up of 14 amino acids. Trimming stripped 6 bases from V and 4 bases from J, with 13 bases between. Germline loops: CDR1 SNHLY, CDR2 FYNNEI. CDR3 amino acids: CASRDSIGYNEQFF. In DNA, the CDR3 is TGTGCCAGCAGGGACTCCATTGGATACAATGAGCAGTTCTTC.

The count of this clone is one. The genes are TRBV4-3 and TRBJ1-5; no clear D gene. V lost 0 bases and J lost 4, with 4 bases in between. Germline CDR1 reads LGHNA; CDR2 reads YSLEER. The CDR3 is 13 residues long. The CDR3 here is CASSQDLNQPQHF. CDR3 coding DNA: TGCGCCAGCAGCCAAGACCTTAATCAGCCCCAGCATTTT.

V usage is TRBV6-6 and J usage is TRBJ1-2; 12 positions agree with TRBD1. J was trimmed by 9 bases and V by 2 bases; bases with no gene match: 7. Germline V gene sequence: CDR1 MNHNY, CDR2 SVGAGI (reference sequence). The CDR3 spans 15 residues. CDR3 nucleotide sequence: TGTGCCAGCAGTTACCCGGGACAGGGGGCCGATAGCTACACCTTC. It yields the protein CASSYPGQGADSYTF.

The chain is built from TRBV5-6 and TRBJ2-7, with 11 bases identical to TRBD1. This CDR3 is built from 15 residues. The V gene end was trimmed by 0 bases and the J gene end by 7 bases; junction bases not matched to a gene: 6. The germline gives CDR1 SGHDT, CDR2 YYEEEE. CDR3 nucleotides: TGTGCCAGCAGCTTGGGTGGGACAGGGGGATGGGAGCAGTACTTC. Encoded protein: CASSLGGTGGWEQYF.

This clone is a singleton in its sample. This sequence joins TRBV9 and TRBJ2-1, with D unclear. From germline, CDR1 is SGDLS and CDR2 YYNGEE. V lost 0 bases and J lost 4, with 8 bases in between. The CDR3 contains 14 residues. The CDR3 coding sequence is TGTGCCAGCAGCGTAGGCGACTGGTACAATGAGCAGTTCTTC. Its translation: CASSVGDWYNEQFF.

V gene TRBV5-1 combines with J gene TRBJ2-7, with D tentatively TRBD2 (5 bases). The CDR3 consists of 14 residues. Germline-derived CDR1 and CDR2 are SGHRS and YFSETQ. V was cut by 3 bases and J by 3 bases, with 13 bases left in between. The CDR3 reads CASSSGDFLYEQYF. As DNA, the CDR3 is TGCGCCAGCAGCTCCGGGGATTTTCTCTACGAGCAGTACTTC. Together with reference TRBV5-1 and TRBJ2-7, the CDR3 gives the full variable domain: KAGVTQTPRYLIKTRGQQVTLSCSPISGHRSVSWYQQTPGQGLQFLFEYFSETQRNKGNFPGRFSGRQFSNSRSEMNVSTLELGDSALYLCASSSGDFLYEQYFGPGTRLTVT.

As for this clone: The sample carries other DNA sequences with the same CDR3. The genes are TRBV11-2 and TRBJ2-5; the match to TRBD1 covers 9 bases. With V trimmed by 5 bases and J by 3 bases, 1 base remained unmatched. CDR1 and CDR2 from the germline V gene are SGHAT and FQNNGV. There are 13 residues in the CDR3. CDR3 sequence: CASSRDREETQYF. In DNA form, the CDR3 reads TGTGCCAGCAGCCGGGACAGGGAAGAGACCCAGTACTTC.

This chain links TRBV18 with TRBJ2-5; maybe TRBD2 (7 bases). From germline, CDR1 is KGHSH and CDR2 LQKENI. V gave up 1 base and J gave up 1 base, with 13 bases separating them. The CDR3 extends over 16 amino acids. The CDR3 loop is CASSPLGGGIQETQYF. The CDR3 DNA follows: TGTGCCAGCTCACCACTTGGCGGGGGCATCCAAGAGACCCAGTACTTC.